This TCR beta chain originates from a study of OX40 agonist ivuxolimab in advanced cancers. Whole-study context: The dose-escalation cohort was about 86% male, with a mean age of about 58 years, ranging about 23 to 80. Three dose-escalation patients had partial responses: one with hepatocellular carcinoma and two with cutaneous melanoma.

The assay was immunoSEQ multiplex PCR, and TCRdb's table has in-frame clones only and misses some. Of approximately 70,000 clones listed, approximately 84% are singletons. Patients who had autoimmune disease history or got systemic immunosuppression were left out. At baseline, cycle 4 day 1, and cycle 7 day 1, blood was sampled. Germline V gives CDR1 SGHTA, CDR2 FQGNSA. This CDR3 has 14 amino acids. V was clipped by 0 bases and J by 7 bases, with 13 bases between them. The rearrangement links TRBV7-2 to TRBJ2-7; D may be TRBD2 (5 bases). This specimen was CD4+ or CD8+ T cells sorted from blood, taken in a trial of the OX40 agonist ivuxolimab. This receptor was identified in an adult with an advanced solid tumor such as melanoma, head and neck, liver or kidney cancer. The CDR3 DNA sequence: TGTGCCAGCAGCTTAGCGAGGGCCCAAGGGGAGCAGTACTTC. This codes for CASSLARAQGEQYF.